A selection of T cell receptor beta chains follows, all from one sample in a study of blood T cell repertoires in COVID-19. Assay used: immunoSEQ multiplex PCR; TCRdb lists only in-frame clones, some missing. The data hold nearly 300,000 clones, with around 89% observed a single time. Sequencing was performed on peripheral blood. The receptor set was obtained from a woman in her 30s who had recovered from COVID-19. Both conserved end residues are part of each CDR3. Each record gives: CDR3 protein, V gene, J gene.

CASRNTGGRGQPQHF	TRBV6-1	TRBJ1-5
CASSSPFNSDTQYF	TRBV7-2	TRBJ2-3
CASSLDRGTDTQYF	TRBV11-3	TRBJ2-3
CASSDASRTEQFF	TRBV7-9	TRBJ2-1
CAISVASGGQSSYNEQFF	TRBV10-3	TRBJ2-1
CATSRDADTGELFF	TRBV15	TRBJ2-2
CASSELRGNQPQHF	TRBV2	TRBJ1-5
CASSVGGGASNYGYTF	TRBV9	TRBJ1-2
CATSDWAGQETQYF	TRBV24-1	TRBJ2-5
CASSVSGTSDYNEQFF	TRBV9	TRBJ2-1
CASSIGRVDTDTQYF	TRBV19	TRBJ2-3
CASSLGRAAGYGNQPQHF	TRBV7-8	TRBJ1-5
CASSLAGGYEQYF	TRBV7-2	TRBJ2-7
CATEDRGLPMNTEAFF	TRBV19	TRBJ1-1
CASSLGQSGQPQHF	TRBV5-1	TRBJ1-5
CASSLDYSDTQYF	TRBV7-3	TRBJ2-3
CASSPGTGGRYEQYF	TRBV28	TRBJ2-7
CASSQGSRGAMGTQYF	TRBV4-2	TRBJ2-3
CSVRAGWNTGELFF	TRBV29-1	TRBJ2-2
CASRPSGRESHEQYF	TRBV5-1	TRBJ2-7
CATSAAGPTETQYF	TRBV24-1	TRBJ2-5
CASSTTSDRGQGVNTIYF	TRBV9	TRBJ1-3
CASTPGSTGNTIYF	TRBV5-1	TRBJ1-3
CASRLPGQGNEQYF	TRBV6-6	TRBJ2-7
CATSTGNSRTDTQYF	TRBV24-1	TRBJ2-3
CAGRGDSNEKLFF	TRBV28	TRBJ1-4
CASSIRTGAYEQYF	TRBV19	TRBJ2-7
CASIDTDTLNTEAFF	TRBV6-5	TRBJ1-1
CASRKTGDYEQYF	TRBV28	TRBJ2-7
CASSLADSRGYTF	TRBV5-1	TRBJ1-2
CASSPGALQETQYF	TRBV18	TRBJ2-5
CASSPPTSGVEAFF	TRBV28	TRBJ1-1
CASRVRQGTNEQFF	TRBV7-2	TRBJ2-1
CASRASGGASYNEQFF	TRBV2	TRBJ2-1
CSVAVLGGREGTEAFF	TRBV29-1	TRBJ1-1
CASRFRDRGGRETQYF	TRBV27	TRBJ2-5
CASSLYSGDRTEAFF	TRBV7-3	TRBJ1-1
CASSEIGTEAFF	TRBV6-1	TRBJ1-1
CASSLSGVTEAFF	TRBV27	TRBJ1-1
CASSYSIYSGANVLTF	TRBV6-5	TRBJ2-6
CASSYGQNHYGYTF	TRBV5-6	TRBJ1-2